One sample yielded the 14 T cell receptor beta chains listed below, sequenced in a study of blood T cell repertoires in COVID-19. Libraries were prepared by immunoSEQ multiplex PCR; TCRdb keeps only in-frame clonotypes and omits some of them. The table shows 250,000 to 300,000 clones, with about 86% occurring only once. Sequencing input: peripheral blood. These TCRs come from a man of 80 years or more with acute or convalescent COVID-19.

This clone was recorded a few times. The V and J genes are TRBV7-3 and TRBJ2-3; possibly TRBD2 for D (6 bases). The CDR3 is 15 amino acids. V dropped 6 bases and J dropped 3 bases, with 16 bases sitting between them. Germline CDR1 SGHTA, CDR2 FQGTGA. In DNA form, the CDR3 reads TGTGCCAGCAGGCGTAGCGGACCCGAGACAGATACGCAGTATTTT. Translation: CASRRSGPETDTQYF.

The chain uses TRBV24-1 and TRBJ2-5; 10 nucleotides line up with TRBD2. Germline V gene data show CDR1 as KGHDR and CDR2 as SFDVKD. J gave up 7 bases and V 5 bases, and 9 bases lay outside the gene matches. This CDR3 contains 15 residues. The CDR3 DNA follows: TGTGCCACCAGTGCTAGCGGGAGAGGGGTCGGGACCCAGTACTTC. Its translation is CATSASGRGVGTQYF.

The chain joins TRBV2 to TRBJ2-1, with 9 bases matching TRBD2. V shed 6 bases, J shed 10 bases, and the junction held 4 bases outside the gene matches. This CDR3 region has 12 residues. Germline V gene lookup returns CDR1 SNHLY and CDR2 FYNNEI. CDR3 in DNA: TGTGCCAGCAGCGGTAGCGGGGGAGAGCAGTTCTTC. This translates into CASSGSGGEQFF.

In the case of this clone: The sample holds other DNA sequences that translate to the same CDR3. The V gene is TRBV2, the J gene TRBJ1-6; D is undetermined. Trimming pared 8 bases from V and 0 bases from J, leaving 5 bases between. Germline assignment: CDR1 SNHLY and CDR2 FYNNEI. CDR3 length equals 13 residues. CDR3 region: CASGRSYNSPLHF. The CDR3 DNA reads as TGTGCCAGCGGGCGCTCCTATAATTCACCCCTCCACTTT.

This clone was recorded only once. V gene TRBV6-1 combines with J gene TRBJ2-3; tentatively, D is TRBD1 (6 bases). The CDR3 totals 16 residues. The ends were cut back, 0 bases at V and 2 bases at J, with 12 bases in the middle. Germline V gives CDR1 MNHNS, CDR2 SASEGT. Here the CDR3 reads CASSEATGFHTDTQYF. The CDR3 DNA is TGTGCCAGCAGTGAAGCGACAGGATTCCACACAGATACGCAGTATTTT.

The chain combines TRBV3-1 (or the pseudogene TRBV3-2) with TRBJ2-7, with D perhaps TRBD2 (6 bases). V was cut by 3 bases and J by 0 bases, with 12 bases left in between. The CDR3 is 15 amino acids. Germline CDR1 and CDR2: LGHDT and YNNKEL (reference sequence). CDR3 sequence reads: CASSQAGGSSYEQYF. The CDR3 DNA follows: TGTGCCAGCAGCCAGGCCGGGGGAAGCTCCTACGAGCAGTACTTC.

In this sample, this clone turned up once. The chain joins TRBV29-1 to TRBJ2-5, with a possible D match to TRBD2 (6 bases). Germline V gene lookup returns CDR1 SQVTM and CDR2 ANQGSEA. This CDR3 has 12 amino acids. Trimming removed 5 bases at V and 7 bases at J, with 14 bases between. CDR3 region: CSVSPLGGTQYF. CDR3 DNA sequence: TGCAGCGTTTCGCCCCTGGGGGGGACCCAGTACTTC.

The chain couples TRBV11-1 to TRBJ2-2; D not certain. The germline V gene encodes CDR1 SGHAT and CDR2 FQDESV (reference sequence). This CDR3 region has 13 residues. Trimming took 6 bases from V and 1 from J, leaving 6 bases between them. For the CDR3, the DNA is TGTGCCAGCAGATCAGAGAACACCGGGGAGCTGTTTTTT. Residues: CASRSENTGELFF.

This rearrangement joins TRBV6-1 to TRBJ1-1, with D unresolved. With 1 base removed from V and 1 base from J, the gap between germline ends came to 13 bases. Germline lookup yields CDR1 MNHNS and CDR2 SASEGT. This CDR3 has 16 residues. The CDR3 sequence is CASSEGFTAPNTEAFF. The CDR3 DNA sequence: TGTGCCAGCAGTGAAGGTTTTACAGCCCCGAACACTGAAGCTTTCTTT.

This chain links TRBV7-6 with TRBJ2-1, with D possibly matching TRBD2 (6 bases). This CDR3 spans 18 amino acids. Germline values: CDR1 SGHVS, CDR2 FNYEAQ. V shed 1 base and J shed 0 bases, with 16 bases lying between them. Here the CDR3 reads CASSLDWGDRGSYNEQFF. CDR3 DNA sequence: TGTGCCAGCAGCTTAGACTGGGGGGATAGGGGCTCCTACAATGAGCAGTTCTTC.

The chain has TRBV3-1 (or the pseudogene TRBV3-2) and TRBJ2-5; D perhaps matches TRBD2 (6 bases). V gave up 3 bases and J gave up 4 bases, with 9 bases separating them. The CDR3 sequence is 13 residues long. Per germline, CDR1 LGHDT and CDR2 YNNKEL (reference sequence). Written as DNA, the CDR3 is TGTGCCAGCAGCCACGGGGGTGGAGAGACCCAGTACTTC. It specifies CASSHGGGETQYF.

The rearrangement links TRBV19 to TRBJ2-1; 13 bases align to TRBD2. The CDR3 totals 15 residues. Germline lookup yields CDR1 LNHDA and CDR2 SQIVND (reference sequence). J was trimmed by 7 bases and V by 6 bases; bases with no gene match: 6. DNA for the CDR3: TGTGCCAGTAGCCCGGGACTAGCGGGGACAAATGAGCAGTTCTTC. Its translation is CASSPGLAGTNEQFF. Complete variable domain (other parts from reference TRBV19 and TRBJ2-1): DGGITQSPKYLFRKEGQNVTLSCEQNLNHDAMYWYRQDPGQGLRLIYYSQIVNDFQKGDIAEGYSVSREKKESFPLTVTSAQKNPTAFYLCASSPGLAGTNEQFFGPGTRLTVL.

This clone has at least ten counts. The V gene is TRBV19, the J gene TRBJ2-1; no definite D call. V lost 4 bases, J lost 4 bases, and 14 bases lay in between. The CDR3 has 15 amino acids. CDR1 and CDR2 from the germline V gene are LNHDA and SQIVND (reference sequence). CDR3 residues: CASSRAAAPYNEQFF. Here the CDR3 DNA reads TGTGCCAGTAGTAGGGCAGCCGCGCCTTACAATGAGCAGTTCTTC. Together with reference TRBV19 and TRBJ2-1, the CDR3 gives the full variable domain: DGGITQSPKYLFRKEGQNVTLSCEQNLNHDAMYWYRQDPGQGLRLIYYSQIVNDFQKGDIAEGYSVSREKKESFPLTVTSAQKNPTAFYLCASSRAAAPYNEQFFGPGTRLTVL.

V and J are TRBV19 and TRBJ1-1; D call uncertain. Germline assignment: CDR1 LNHDA and CDR2 SQIVND (reference sequence). Trimming took off 1 base at V and 0 bases at J, with 9 bases between the two ends. The CDR3 covers 15 residues. The CDR3: CASSIGASMNTEAFF. The CDR3 DNA is TGTGCCAGTAGTATAGGGGCGTCAATGAACACTGAAGCTTTCTTT. The full variable domain, completed using reference TRBV19 and TRBJ1-1, is DGGITQSPKYLFRKEGQNVTLSCEQNLNHDAMYWYRQDPGQGLRLIYYSQIVNDFQKGDIAEGYSVSREKKESFPLTVTSAQKNPTAFYLCASSIGASMNTEAFFGQGTRLTVV.